This TCR beta chain was recorded in a study of blood T cell repertoires in COVID-19. Across the whole study: Spain, Italy and the United States supplied samples that represented acute and convalescent COVID-19. PBMCs, B-cell-depleted T cells, or T cells were the source of the cDNA or gDNA that made up the material.

The V and J ends lost 2 bases and 5 bases respectively, with 10 bases between them. Looked up from germline, CDR1 is SGHRS and CDR2 is YFSETQ. The CDR3 has 13 residues. Per the study methods: Reference gene primer amplification in the assay estimated nucleated cell counts. Only in-frame clones appear in the TCRdb table, and some are missing; sequencing was by immunoSEQ multiplex PCR. The DNA gave D and trimming, while V, J and clone size come from that table. Counted here are 230,000 or so clones, roughly 79% occurring once; the ten biggest clones make up around 7.2%. Seattle patients were enrolled during active infection and followed longitudinally.

The sequencing input was peripheral blood. This rearrangement joins TRBV5-1 to TRBJ1-2; D is unresolved. The clonotype originates from a woman aged 80 or older with COVID-19, enrolled during active disease. This chain's CDR3 is CASSLGVGYGYTF. CDR3 nucleotide sequence: TGCGCCAGCAGCTTAGGAGTGGGTTATGGCTACACCTTC.